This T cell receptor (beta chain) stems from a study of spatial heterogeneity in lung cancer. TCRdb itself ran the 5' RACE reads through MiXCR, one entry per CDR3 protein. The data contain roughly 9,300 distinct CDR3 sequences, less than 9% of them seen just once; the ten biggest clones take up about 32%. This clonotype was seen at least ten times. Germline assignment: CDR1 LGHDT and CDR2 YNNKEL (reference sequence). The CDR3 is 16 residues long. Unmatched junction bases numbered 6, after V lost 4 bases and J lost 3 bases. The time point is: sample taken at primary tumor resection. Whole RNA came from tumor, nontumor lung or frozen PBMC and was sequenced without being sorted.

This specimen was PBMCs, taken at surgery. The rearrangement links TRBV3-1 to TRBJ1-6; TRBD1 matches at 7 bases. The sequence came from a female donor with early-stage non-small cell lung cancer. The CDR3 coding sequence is TGTGCCAGCAGCCCGTTCGGGGACAGCTATAATTCACCCCTCCACTTT. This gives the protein CASSPFGDSYNSPLHF.